These 20 T cell receptor beta chains were sequenced from one sample in a study of blood T cell repertoires in COVID-19. The protocol was immunoSEQ multiplex PCR, while the TCRdb copy is restricted to in-frame clones and leaves out a portion. The table records 490,000 or so clones, 75% to 90% of them present only once. The sequenced sample was PBMCs or T cells enriched from blood (not recorded which). The receptors were sampled from a woman aged 55-70 years who had recovered from COVID-19.

The chain uses TRBV2 and TRBJ2-2; D is unclear. Germline V lookup: CDR1 SNHLY, CDR2 FYNNEI. Between the trimmed V and J ends, which lost 4 bases and 4 bases, there was a span of 7 bases. This CDR3 region has 13 residues. CDR3 DNA sequence: TGTGCCAGCAGTGGTTCGGGCACCGGGGAGCTGTTTTTT. Translated, it gives CASSGSGTGELFF.

The chain uses TRBV2 and TRBJ2-7, with D perhaps matching TRBD1 (5 bases). CDR1 is SNHLY, CDR2 FYNNEI, per germline. The V end lost 8 bases, the J end lost 4 bases, and 15 bases lay between the germline ends. The CDR3 is 13 residues long. Here the CDR3 reads CASGKGRGYEQYV. CDR3 nucleotides: TGTGCCAGCGGGAAGGGGCGTGGGTACGAGCAGTACGTC.

The chain has TRBV27 and TRBJ2-3, with 7 bases identical to TRBD1. With 6 bases clipped from V and 6 bases from J, the junction kept 3 bases outside the gene matches. Germline CDR1 MNHEY, CDR2 SMNVEV (reference sequence). This CDR3 contains 12 residues. CDR3 loop: CASRRGPDTQYF. Written as DNA, the CDR3 is TGTGCCAGCAGGAGGGGGCCGGATACGCAGTATTTT.

V usage is TRBV2 and J usage is TRBJ1-5; no clear D gene. CDR1 and CDR2 (germline): SNHLY, FYNNEI. V was pared by 6 bases and J by 3 bases, with 12 bases between. The CDR3 has 14 residues. Written as DNA, the CDR3 is TGTGCCAGCAGAGTTGACATTACCAATCAGCCCCAGCATTTT. Translating it yields CASRVDITNQPQHF.

The chain combines TRBV9 with TRBJ1-1; 10 bases match TRBD1. This CDR3 has 14 residues. CDR1 is SGDLS, CDR2 YYNGEE, per germline. V shed 0 bases and J 10 bases; nucleotides not matched to a gene: 6. This CDR3 reads CASSVDGTGAIAFF. DNA of the CDR3: TGTGCCAGCAGCGTAGATGGGACAGGGGCGATAGCTTTCTTT.

This clone has just one count. The rearrangement joins TRBV2 to TRBJ2-5; D might be TRBD1 (6 bases). The CDR3 length is 11 residues. The germline V and J ends were trimmed by 8 bases and 4 bases, with 8 bases remaining between them. Germline values: CDR1 SNHLY, CDR2 FYNNEI. CDR3 bases: TGTGCCAGCCACAGGGTAGAGACCCAGTACTTC. It yields the protein CASHRVETQYF.

In its sample, this clone was seen once. This chain connects TRBV11-2 to TRBJ2-1, with 8 bases fitting TRBD1. The CDR3 has 16 amino acids. The germline gives CDR1 SGHAT, CDR2 FQNNGV. The J segment lost 4 bases and the V segment lost 5 bases, leaving 10 bases of the junction unmatched. CDR3 coding DNA: TGTGCCAGCAGCCCCACCCCGGGACAGGCTTACAATGAGCAGTTCTTC. Translating it yields CASSPTPGQAYNEQFF.

In nucleotides, the CDR3 is TGCAGCGTTGAATCCCCGTCTGGCTACACCTTC. Protein product: CSVESPSGYTF. The chain carries TRBV29-1 and TRBJ1-2; D gene uncertain. V was shortened by 2 bases and J by 7 bases, with 8 bases between the two germline ends. Germline lookup yields CDR1 SQVTM and CDR2 ANQGSEA. The CDR3 runs 11 residues.

The V and J genes are TRBV5-4 and TRBJ1-2; TRBD1 is a possible D gene (6 bases). The CDR3 consists of 14 residues. Trimming took off 3 bases at V and 4 bases at J, with 13 bases between the two ends. Germline V CDR1 and CDR2: SGHNT, YYREEE (reference sequence). CDR3 bases: TGTGCCAGCAGCTCGGTAGGGGGTGGCTATGGCTACACCTTC. It translates to CASSSVGGGYGYTF. Combining the CDR3 with reference TRBV5-4 and TRBJ1-2 gives the whole variable domain ETGVTQSPTHLIKTRGQQVTLRCSSQSGHNTVSWYQQALGQGPQFIFQYYREEENGRGNFPPRFSGLQFPNYSSELNVNALELDDSALYLCASSSVGGGYGYTFGSGTRLTVV.

The rearrangement joins TRBV7-9 to TRBJ2-3; the match to TRBD1 covers 7 bases. Unmatched junction bases numbered 5, after V lost 3 bases and J lost 2 bases. Germline CDR1 and CDR2: SEHNR and FQNEAQ (reference sequence). The CDR3 runs to 15 residues. DNA of the CDR3: TGTGCCAGCAGCTTGCGACAGGGAGACACAGATACGCAGTATTTT. This codes for CASSLRQGDTDTQYF.

V and J are TRBV6-5 and TRBJ1-5; D possibly corresponds to TRBD1 (5 bases). Germline V gene lookup returns CDR1 MNHEY and CDR2 SVGAGI. Trimming left V 6 bases short and J 3 bases short, with 9 bases between. There are 13 residues in the CDR3. CDR3: CASSPGSNQPQHF. The CDR3 coding sequence is TGTGCCAGCAGCCCAGGGTCCAATCAGCCCCAGCATTTT.

The chain recombines TRBV14 with TRBJ2-7, with 7 bases aligning to TRBD1. With V trimmed by 0 bases and J by 4 bases, 3 bases remained unmatched. The germline gives CDR1 SGHDN, CDR2 FVKESK. The CDR3 is 14 amino acids. CDR3 in DNA: TGTGCCAGCAGCCAAGAGGACAGGTGGTACGAGCAGTACTTC. It translates to CASSQEDRWYEQYF. The variable domain in full, completed from reference TRBV14 and TRBJ2-7, reads EAGVTQFPSHSVIEKGQTVTLRCDPISGHDNLYWYRRVMGKEIKFLLHFVKESKQDESGMPNNRFLAERTGGTYSTLKVQPAELEDSGVYFCASSQEDRWYEQYFGPGTRLTVT.

J is TRBJ2-1 and V is TRBV10-1; 10 bases match TRBD1. Germline loops: CDR1 WNHNN, CDR2 SYGVQD (reference sequence). The CDR3 spans 15 residues. V shed 8 bases, J shed 6 bases, and the junction held 10 bases outside the gene matches. The CDR3 coding sequence is TGCGCCAGCGGCGATCGACAGGGGGCTGGCAATGAGCAGTTCTTC. The encoded protein is CASGDRQGAGNEQFF.

This chain links TRBV19 with TRBJ2-2, with a tentative D call TRBD2 (6 bases). CDR3 length: 15 residues. With 2 bases removed from V and 4 bases from J, the gap between germline ends came to 11 bases. Germline assignment: CDR1 LNHDA and CDR2 SQIVND (reference sequence). The CDR3, as DNA: TGTGCCAGTAGTATAACACCCGGGGGCACCGGGGAGCTGTTTTTT. Protein sequence: CASSITPGGTGELFF.

This rearrangement joins TRBV11-2 to TRBJ2-7, with 9 bases lining up with TRBD1. Unmatched junction bases numbered 6, after V lost 2 bases and J lost 7 bases. Germline V CDR1 and CDR2: SGHAT, FQNNGV. The CDR3 extends over 14 amino acids. Written as DNA, the CDR3 is TGTGCCAGCAGCTTATGGGGACAGGGTGGGGAGCAGTACTTC. It is translated as CASSLWGQGGEQYF.

V gene TRBV27 combines with J gene TRBJ2-5, with 11 positions matching TRBD1. Germline V CDR1 and CDR2: MNHEY, SMNVEV (reference sequence). The CDR3 has 20 amino acids. V shed 5 bases and J 6 bases; nucleotides not matched to a gene: 23. The CDR3 reads CASSIKPPGQGGPTMQTQYF. For the CDR3, the DNA is TGTGCCAGCAGTATTAAACCTCCGGGACAGGGGGGTCCCACGATGCAGACCCAGTACTTC.

The J gene is TRBJ1-5, the V gene TRBV20-1, with D tentatively TRBD1 (5 bases). Germline values: CDR1 DFQATT, CDR2 SNEGSKA (reference sequence). The ends were cut back, 3 bases at V and 2 bases at J, with 17 bases in the middle. The CDR3 length is 16 residues. CDR3 in DNA: TGCAGTGCTAGTAAAGGACCCCTGGGGCGCAATCAGCCCCAGCATTTT. Protein: CSASKGPLGRNQPQHF.

The chain carries TRBV5-1 and TRBJ2-5; TRBD1 agrees at 10 bases. CDR3 size: 14 residues. Unmatched junction bases numbered 3, after V lost 2 bases and J lost 5 bases. Germline V lookup: CDR1 SGHRS, CDR2 YFSETQ. The CDR3 nucleotides read TGCGCCAGCAGCTTTGACAGGGGGCGGGAGACCCAGTACTTC. This translates into CASSFDRGRETQYF.

The chain employs TRBV7-2 and TRBJ2-5, with TRBD2 as a possible D gene (5 bases). Germline assignment: CDR1 SGHTA and CDR2 FQGNSA. This CDR3 is built from 16 residues. The V end was cut by 2 bases, the J end by 1 base, with 14 bases between. The CDR3: CASSLRAPGGQETQYF. CDR3 bases: TGTGCCAGCAGCTTAAGGGCCCCAGGAGGCCAAGAGACCCAGTACTTC.

The rearrangement uses TRBV6-5 and TRBJ2-7; 10 bases line up with TRBD1. This CDR3 contains 14 residues. CDR1 and CDR2 from the germline V gene are MNHEY and SVGAGI. Germline trimming cut 5 bases from V and 7 bases from J; bases unmatched to any gene: 8. CDR3 nucleotide sequence: TGTGCCAGCAGTCCTACGACAGGGGGCAGGGAGCAGTACGTC. Its protein is CASSPTTGGREQYV.